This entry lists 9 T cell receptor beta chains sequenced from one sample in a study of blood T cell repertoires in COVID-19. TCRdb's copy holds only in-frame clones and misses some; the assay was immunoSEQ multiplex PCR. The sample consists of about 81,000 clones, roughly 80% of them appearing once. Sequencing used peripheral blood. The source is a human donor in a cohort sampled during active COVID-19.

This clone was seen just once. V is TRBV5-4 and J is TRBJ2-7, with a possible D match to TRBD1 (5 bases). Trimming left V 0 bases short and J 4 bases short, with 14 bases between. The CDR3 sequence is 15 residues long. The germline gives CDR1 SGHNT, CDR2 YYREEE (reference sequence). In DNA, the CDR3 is TGTGCCAGCAGCTTGGACCTAGGTGGGGCTTACGAGCAGTACTTC. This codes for CASSLDLGGAYEQYF.

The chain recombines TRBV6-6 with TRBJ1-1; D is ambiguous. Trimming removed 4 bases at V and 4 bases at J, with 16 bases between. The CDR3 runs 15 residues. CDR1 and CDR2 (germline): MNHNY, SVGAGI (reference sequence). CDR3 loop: CASSFRERAGTEAFF. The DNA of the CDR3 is TGTGCCAGCAGTTTCCGGGAAAGGGCGGGCACTGAAGCTTTCTTT.

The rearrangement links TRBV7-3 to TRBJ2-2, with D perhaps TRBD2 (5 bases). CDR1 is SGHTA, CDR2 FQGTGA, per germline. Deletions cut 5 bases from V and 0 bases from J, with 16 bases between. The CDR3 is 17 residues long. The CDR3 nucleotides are TGTGCCAGCAGCCCAAGCTTACTAGAGGCGAACACCGGGGAGCTGTTTTTT. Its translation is CASSPSLLEANTGELFF.

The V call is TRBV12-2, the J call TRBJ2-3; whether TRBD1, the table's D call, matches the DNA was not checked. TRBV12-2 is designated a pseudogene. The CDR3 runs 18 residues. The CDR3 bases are TGTGCAAGTCGCTTAGCTTGGATTCGGACATCTAGCACAGATACGCAGTATTTT. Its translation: CASRLAWIRTSSTDTQYF.

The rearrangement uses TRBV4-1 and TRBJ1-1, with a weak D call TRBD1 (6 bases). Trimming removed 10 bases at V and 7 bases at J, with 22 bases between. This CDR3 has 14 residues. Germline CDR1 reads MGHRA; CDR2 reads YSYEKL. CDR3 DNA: TGCGCCATCCCGAGCTGGGGGCGAAATCTTGAAGCTTTCTTT. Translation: CAIPSWGRNLEAFF.

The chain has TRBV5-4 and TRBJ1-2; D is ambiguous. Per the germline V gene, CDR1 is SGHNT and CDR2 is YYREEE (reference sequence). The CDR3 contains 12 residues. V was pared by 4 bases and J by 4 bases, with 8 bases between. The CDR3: CASSPGPYGYTF. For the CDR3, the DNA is TGTGCCAGCAGCCCCGGTCCCTATGGCTACACCTTC.

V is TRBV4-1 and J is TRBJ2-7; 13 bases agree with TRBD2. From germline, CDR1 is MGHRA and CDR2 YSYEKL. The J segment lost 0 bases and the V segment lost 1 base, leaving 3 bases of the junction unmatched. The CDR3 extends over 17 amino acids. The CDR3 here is CASSQGLAGGRSYEQYF. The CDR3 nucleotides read TGCGCCAGCAGCCAAGGACTAGCGGGGGGTCGCTCCTACGAGCAGTACTTC.

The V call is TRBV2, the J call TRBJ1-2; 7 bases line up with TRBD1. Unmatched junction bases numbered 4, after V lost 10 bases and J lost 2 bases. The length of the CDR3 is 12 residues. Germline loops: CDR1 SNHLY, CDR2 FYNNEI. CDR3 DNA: TGTGCCACCACGACAGGGAACTATGGCTACACCTTC. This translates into CATTTGNYGYTF.

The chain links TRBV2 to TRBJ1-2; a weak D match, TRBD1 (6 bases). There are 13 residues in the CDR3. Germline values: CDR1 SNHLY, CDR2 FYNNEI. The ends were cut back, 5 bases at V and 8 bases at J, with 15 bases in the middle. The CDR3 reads CASSWDTGQGYTF. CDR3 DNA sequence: TGTGCCAGCAGTTGGGACACCGGCCAGGGCTACACCTTC. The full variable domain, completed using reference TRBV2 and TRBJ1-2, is EPEVTQTPSHQVTQMGQEVILRCVPISNHLYFYWYRQILGQKVEFLVSFYNNEISEKSEIFDDQFSVERPDGSNFTLKIRSTKLEDSAMYFCASSWDTGQGYTFGSGTRLTVV.